The clone carrying this T cell receptor (beta chain) was seen a single time. Its target is not known. This record belongs to a study of T cell responses to AZD1222 COVID-19 vaccine. Study details: Analyses pooled second doses at about 4 or about 12 weeks. Study findings and constraints: The donor cohort was predominantly white British with a female majority, and clonal diversity may have been underestimated.

V was clipped by 6 bases and J by 4 bases; unmatched bases: 17. The CDR3 extends over 17 amino acids. Looked up from germline, CDR1 is MGHRA and CDR2 is YSYEKL. Here immunoSEQ multiplex PCR was the method, and the copy in TCRdb shows in-frame clones only, minus some. The sample includes about 96,000 clones, 80% to 90% of them seen just once. The specimen comprised peripheral blood, sampled on day 0 of AZD1222 vaccination. This receptor was obtained from an adult in good health. This chain joins TRBV4-1 and TRBJ1-2; TRBD1 matches at 7 bases. Here the CDR3 DNA reads TGCGCCAGCAGTCAAACCGGGACAGAGTCCAATTCCTATGGCTACACCTTC. Translation gives CASSQTGTESNSYGYTF.